This TCR beta chain emerged from a study of T-cell reconstitution after alpha-beta-depleted transplantation in children. Molecular barcoding with unique molecular identifiers was used for the TCRbeta library. TCRdb recomputed calls from the PCR reads with MiXCR, one row per CDR3 protein. The data contain 440,000 or so distinct CDR3 sequences, around two fifths of them seen just once; the ten biggest clones take up under 35%. Regarding the study as a whole: Reportedly, roughly two months post-transplant, alpha-beta T cells arose from several hundred expanded graft clones. The high TCRbeta diversity at day 60 in some patients came from surviving recipient T cells and thymic progenitors.

CDR1 and CDR2 from the germline V gene are SEHNR and FQNEAQ (reference sequence). The CDR3 length is 16 residues. J lost 8 bases, V lost 3 bases, and 11 bases had no gene match. Only a few counts were recorded for this clonotype. What it recognizes is unknown. The receptor was isolated from a girl aged 2-10 years with aplastic anemia, due to receive a stem cell transplant. Sample: PBMCs, taken before TCRalphabeta/CD19-depleted stem cell transplant. The chain couples TRBV7-9 to TRBJ2-4; TRBD1 aligns across 9 bases. The CDR3 loop reads CASSLGTGPAVDIQYF. CDR3 DNA: TGTGCCAGCAGCTTGGGGACAGGGCCCGCGGTGGACATTCAGTACTTC.